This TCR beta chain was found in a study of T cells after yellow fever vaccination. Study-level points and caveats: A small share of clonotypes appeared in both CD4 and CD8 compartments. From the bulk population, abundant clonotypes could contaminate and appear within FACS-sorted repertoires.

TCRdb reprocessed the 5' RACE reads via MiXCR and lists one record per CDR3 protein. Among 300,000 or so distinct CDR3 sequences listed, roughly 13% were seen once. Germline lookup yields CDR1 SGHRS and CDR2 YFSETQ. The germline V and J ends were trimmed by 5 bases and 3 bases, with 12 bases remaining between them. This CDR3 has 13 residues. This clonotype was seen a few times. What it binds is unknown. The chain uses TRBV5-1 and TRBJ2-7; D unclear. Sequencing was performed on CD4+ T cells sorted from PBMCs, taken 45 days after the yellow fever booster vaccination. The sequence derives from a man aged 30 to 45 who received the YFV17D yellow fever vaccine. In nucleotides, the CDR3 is TGCGCCAGCAGGGGAAGCCAGCTCTACGAGCAGTACTTC. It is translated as CASRGSQLYEQYF. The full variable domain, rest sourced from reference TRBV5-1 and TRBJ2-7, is KAGVTQTPRYLIKTRGQQVTLSCSPISGHRSVSWYQQTPGQGLQFLFEYFSETQRNKGNFPGRFSGRQFSNSRSEMNVSTLELGDSALYLCASRGSQLYEQYFGPGTRLTVT.